This T cell receptor (beta chain) was documented in a study of human T cells and chemical hapten exposure. This clonotype was detected many times. TCRdb fed the RACE reads into MiXCR, producing one record per CDR3 protein. The data show 270,000 or so distinct CDR3 sequences, 7.7% seen once. Time point here: pre-sensitization, week 0. Noted treatment: therapeutic diphenylcyclopropenone sensitization with weekly scalp DPC. Each patch test followed a blood draw. This CDR3 has 10 residues. V lost 4 bases and J 8 bases, leaving 6 bases between the germline ends. Germline V gene data show CDR1 as MNHEY and CDR2 as SVGEGT.

The sequence was obtained from a man between 18 and 35 years old with alopecia areata. Some clones in this sample may be carry-over from other donors' samples. The chain carries TRBV6-2 or TRBV6-3 and TRBJ2-7, with D possibly matching TRBD1 (5 bases). The starting material was whole blood, obtained in connection with sensitization to the hapten diphenylcyclopropenone (DPC). The CDR3, as DNA: TGTGCCAGCAGTTCAGGGAAGCAGTACTTC. As protein: CASSSGKQYF.